This is a list of T cell receptor beta chains from one sample in a study of T cells in Graves' hyperthyroidism and ophthalmopathy. TCRdb ran MiXCR on the multiplex PCR reads and lists one entry per CDR3 protein. The sample yields approximately 630,000 distinct CDR3 sequences, about 16% seen once. The sample comprised blood. The receptors were sampled from a young woman with Graves' hyperthyroidism. CDR3s include the opening cysteine and the closing phenylalanine or tryptophan. A D gene is named only where the DNA matches it firmly. Clone sizes are given selectively: once, few, many, or a class where the clone is expanded.

CDR3nt: TGTGCCAGCATAAGACAGGGCCGCATGAACACTGAAGCTTTCTTT; CDR3aa: CASIRQGRMNTEAFF; j_gene: TRBJ1-1; abundance: many; v_gene: TRBV27; d_gene: TRBD1
CDR3nt: TGTGCCAGCAGTCTCCGTGTTGACAGACACAATGAGCAGTTCTTC; CDR3aa: CASSLRVDRHNEQFF; j_gene: TRBJ2-1; abundance: NA; v_gene: TRBV6-1; d_gene: NA
CDR3nt: TGCAGCGTCACAGGCAACCGGAATAATGAAAAACTGTTTTTT; CDR3aa: CSVTGNRNNEKLFF; j_gene: TRBJ1-4; abundance: NA; v_gene: TRBV29-1; d_gene: NA
CDR3nt: TGCGCCAGCAGCTTGGGGCAATCTCGGCTAGCTTTCTTT; CDR3aa: CASSLGQSRLAFF; j_gene: TRBJ1-1; abundance: NA; v_gene: TRBV5-1; d_gene: NA
CDR3nt: TGTGCCAGCAGCTTAGGGTCGGGGCTTAACTATGGCTACACCTTC; CDR3aa: CASSLGSGLNYGYTF; j_gene: TRBJ1-2; abundance: many; v_gene: TRBV7-2; d_gene: NA
CDR3nt: TGTGCCAGCAGCCGACGGACAGGATCTCAGCCCCAGCATTTT; CDR3aa: CASSRRTGSQPQHF; j_gene: TRBJ1-5; abundance: many; v_gene: TRBV28; d_gene: TRBD1
CDR3nt: TGTGCCAGCAGTTACTCGAGACAGGGGACAGAAGCTTTCTTT; CDR3aa: CASSYSRQGTEAFF; j_gene: TRBJ1-1; abundance: many; v_gene: TRBV6-6; d_gene: TRBD1
CDR3nt: TGCGCCAGCAGCTTGGACCCGACCTCCACAGATACGCAGTATTTT; CDR3aa: CASSLDPTSTDTQYF; j_gene: TRBJ2-3; abundance: NA; v_gene: TRBV7-2; d_gene: NA
CDR3nt: TGTGCCAGTGGCCGGGGGCACACTGAAGCTTTCTTT; CDR3aa: CASGRGHTEAFF; j_gene: TRBJ1-1; abundance: many; v_gene: TRBV19; d_gene: NA
CDR3nt: TGTGCCAGCAGTTTAATGGGGACAGGGGCGGAGGAGCAGTACTTC; CDR3aa: CASSLMGTGAEEQYF; j_gene: TRBJ2-7; abundance: many; v_gene: TRBV7-3; d_gene: TRBD1
CDR3nt: TGTGCCAGCAGTGAAGTACCGACAGGGGCCAATTCACCCCTCCACTTT; CDR3aa: CASSEVPTGANSPLHF; j_gene: TRBJ1-6; abundance: many; v_gene: TRBV6-1; d_gene: TRBD1
CDR3nt: TGTGCCGTCGCGGGGGGGGTGACGGCTAATGAAAAACTGTTTTTT; CDR3aa: CAVAGGVTANEKLFF; j_gene: TRBJ1-4; abundance: few; v_gene: TRBV30; d_gene: NA
CDR3nt: TGTGCCAGCAGCTGGGACCACTTACCGAAGTCCCAGTACTTC; CDR3aa: CASSWDHLPKSQYF; j_gene: TRBJ2-5; abundance: many; v_gene: TRBV3-1; d_gene: NA
CDR3nt: TGCAGTGCTAGAGATCCCAGGAGTGGACAGGGCGGCCAGCCCCAGCATTTT; CDR3aa: CSARDPRSGQGGQPQHF; j_gene: TRBJ1-5; abundance: NA; v_gene: TRBV20-1; d_gene: TRBD1
CDR3nt: TGTGCCAGCAGTTTAAGACAGATCTCCTACAATGAGCAGTTCTTC; CDR3aa: CASSLRQISYNEQFF; j_gene: TRBJ2-1; abundance: NA; v_gene: TRBV12-3/TRBV12-4; d_gene: NA
CDR3nt: TGTGCCTGGAGTGGGAAAGCGGGGGCCGTCTCCTACAATGAGCAGTTCTTC; CDR3aa: CAWSGKAGAVSYNEQFF; j_gene: TRBJ2-1; abundance: NA; v_gene: TRBV30; d_gene: TRBD2
CDR3nt: TGTGCCAGCAGCTTAATCGGGAACAATGAGCAGTTCTTC; CDR3aa: CASSLIGNNEQFF; j_gene: TRBJ2-1; abundance: NA; v_gene: TRBV7-3; d_gene: NA
CDR3nt: TGCGCCAGCAGCTTTCGGGATTGGACTGAAGCTTTCTTT; CDR3aa: CASSFRDWTEAFF; j_gene: TRBJ1-1; abundance: many; v_gene: TRBV5-1; d_gene: NA
CDR3nt: TGTGCCAGCAGTTTACGTTACGGGGCGGCTGCCTATGGCTACACCTTC; CDR3aa: CASSLRYGAAAYGYTF; j_gene: TRBJ1-2; abundance: many; v_gene: TRBV12-3/TRBV12-4; d_gene: NA
CDR3nt: TGTGCCGGCAGCCAACAAGATTTCACAGATACGCAGTATTTT; CDR3aa: CAGSQQDFTDTQYF; j_gene: TRBJ2-3; abundance: NA; v_gene: TRBV7-8; d_gene: NA
CDR3nt: TGTGCCAGCAGTTTATTGGACAGGGTAGGAGGAGAGACCCAGTACTTC; CDR3aa: CASSLLDRVGGETQYF; j_gene: TRBJ2-5; abundance: few; v_gene: TRBV28; d_gene: TRBD1
CDR3nt: TGTGCCAGTTCATCGGGGGCGTATGGGGCCAACGTCCTGACTTTC; CDR3aa: CASSSGAYGANVLTF; j_gene: TRBJ2-6; abundance: few; v_gene: TRBV2; d_gene: NA
CDR3nt: TGTGCTAGTGGTTCCCGGACAGGGGAAAACACCTTC; CDR3aa: CASGSRTGENTF; j_gene: TRBJ1-2; abundance: NA; v_gene: TRBV12-5; d_gene: TRBD1
CDR3nt: TGTGCCACCAGTGATCCCGGGACGGGAAACACCGGGGAGCTGTTTTTT; CDR3aa: CATSDPGTGNTGELFF; j_gene: TRBJ2-2; abundance: many; v_gene: TRBV24-1; d_gene: NA
CDR3nt: TGTGCCAGCCGCGACAAATACTACGAGCAGTACTTC; CDR3aa: CASRDKYYEQYF; j_gene: TRBJ2-7; abundance: NA; v_gene: TRBV27; d_gene: NA
CDR3nt: TGTGCCAGTAGCCGGGACAGGTGGAACACTGAAGCTTTCTTT; CDR3aa: CASSRDRWNTEAFF; j_gene: TRBJ1-1; abundance: NA; v_gene: TRBV19; d_gene: TRBD1
CDR3nt: TGCAGCGTCCTAGATGACAGAGTCCAAGAGACCCAGTACTTC; CDR3aa: CSVLDDRVQETQYF; j_gene: TRBJ2-5; abundance: few; v_gene: TRBV29-1; d_gene: NA
CDR3nt: TGTGCCAGTAGTATTCCCCAGTATAATCAGCCCCAGCATTTT; CDR3aa: CASSIPQYNQPQHF; j_gene: TRBJ1-5; abundance: few; v_gene: TRBV19; d_gene: NA
CDR3nt: TGCGCCTCCCCCCGCCTAGCGCGGTTAACCGGGGAGCTGTTTTTT; CDR3aa: CASPRLARLTGELFF; j_gene: TRBJ2-2; abundance: NA; v_gene: TRBV10-1; d_gene: NA
CDR3nt: TGTGCCAGCAGTGAAGGAGGGGTTTTAGGGGAAAAACTGTTTTTT; CDR3aa: CASSEGGVLGEKLFF; j_gene: TRBJ1-4; abundance: NA; v_gene: TRBV6-1; d_gene: NA
CDR3nt: TGCGCCAGCAGCCCGCATAGCGGTTCTAGCACAGATACGCAGTATTTT; CDR3aa: CASSPHSGSSTDTQYF; j_gene: TRBJ2-3; abundance: many; v_gene: TRBV5-1; d_gene: NA
CDR3nt: TGTGCCAGCAGCCAGACTAGCGGGAGCACTGAGACCCAGTACTTC; CDR3aa: CASSQTSGSTETQYF; j_gene: TRBJ2-5; abundance: NA; v_gene: TRBV11-3; d_gene: TRBD2
CDR3nt: TGTGCCACCAGCGAGGAGACAGGGGAACAGTTCTCTGGAAACACCATATATTTT; CDR3aa: CATSEETGEQFSGNTIYF; j_gene: TRBJ1-3; abundance: NA; v_gene: TRBV5-6; d_gene: TRBD1
CDR3nt: TGCGCCAGCAGCCAAGGGGCTTTGAGGGAAAGTGAGCAGTTCTTC; CDR3aa: CASSQGALRESEQFF; j_gene: TRBJ2-1; abundance: few; v_gene: TRBV4-1; d_gene: NA
CDR3nt: TGTGCCAGCAGTTTTCTCGAGACACCAGACTATGGCTACACCTTC; CDR3aa: CASSFLETPDYGYTF; j_gene: TRBJ1-2; abundance: many; v_gene: TRBV27; d_gene: NA
CDR3nt: TGTGCCAGCAGCGAGAATTACTCTGGAAACACCATATATTTT; CDR3aa: CASSENYSGNTIYF; j_gene: TRBJ1-3; abundance: NA; v_gene: TRBV12-3/TRBV12-4; d_gene: NA
CDR3nt: TGTGCCAGCAGTTTCGCGGTAAAAACAGATACGCAGTATTTT; CDR3aa: CASSFAVKTDTQYF; j_gene: TRBJ2-3; abundance: many; v_gene: TRBV28; d_gene: NA
CDR3nt: TGTGCCTGGAGTGTCGGACTAGCGGGAGATGGCGAGCAGTACTTC; CDR3aa: CAWSVGLAGDGEQYF; j_gene: TRBJ2-7; abundance: few; v_gene: TRBV30; d_gene: TRBD2
CDR3nt: TGCAGTGCAACGAGGACAGGGGTGATGTCCTACGAGCAGTACTTC; CDR3aa: CSATRTGVMSYEQYF; j_gene: TRBJ2-7; abundance: NA; v_gene: TRBV20-1; d_gene: TRBD1
CDR3nt: TGCAGTGCTCCTAAACAGGATGGCACAGATACGCAGTATTTT; CDR3aa: CSAPKQDGTDTQYF; j_gene: TRBJ2-3; abundance: few; v_gene: TRBV20-1; d_gene: NA
CDR3nt: TGTGCCAGCAGTTTATTTCGCGATCGGCCGGGGAACTATGGCTACACCTTC; CDR3aa: CASSLFRDRPGNYGYTF; j_gene: TRBJ1-2; abundance: few; v_gene: TRBV28; d_gene: NA